The next 29 T cell receptor beta chains were all read from a single sample in a study of spatial heterogeneity in lung cancer. Specified time point: sample taken at primary tumor resection. A single record per CDR3 protein comes from TCRdb applying MiXCR to the 5' RACE reads. The table records 15,000 to 20,000 distinct CDR3 sequences, around 6.5% of them present only once. Regarding the study as a whole: Counts that tracked tumor mutation counts were those of expanded intratumoral alpha and beta TCRs.

Their target antigens are unknown. The starting material was lung tumor tissue, obtained at surgery. These receptors were obtained from a female donor with early-stage non-small cell lung cancer.

This clonotype was seen ten or more times. V and J are TRBV7-9 and TRBJ2-2; D perhaps matches TRBD1 (5 bases). CDR3 length equals 16 residues. The V gene lost 0 bases and the J gene lost 6 bases, with 14 bases spanning the gap. From germline, CDR1 is SEHNR and CDR2 FQNEAQ (reference sequence). The DNA of the CDR3 is TGTGCCAGCAGCTTAGCCAGGGATGGTCGCGCCGGGGAGCTGTTTTTT. This sequence encodes CASSLARDGRAGELFF.

This clonotype has at least ten counts. The chain is built from TRBV5-6 and TRBJ1-4; D call uncertain. The germline gives CDR1 SGHDT, CDR2 YYEEEE. V was pared by 4 bases and J by 7 bases, with 8 bases between. CDR3 length: 12 amino acids. This chain's CDR3 is CASSLPSEKLFF. DNA of the CDR3: TGTGCCAGCAGCCTACCCAGTGAAAAACTGTTTTTT.

In its sample, this clonotype was seen many times. The chain's CDR3 is CASSQLGGTTYEQYF. The CDR3 nucleotides are TGTGCCAGCAGCCAACTGGGAGGGACAACCTACGAGCAGTACTTC. The rearrangement joins TRBV14 to TRBJ2-7; D is perhaps TRBD2 (7 bases). V was shortened by 2 bases and J by 2 bases, with 13 bases between the two germline ends. In germline, CDR1 is SGHDN, CDR2 FVKESK. This CDR3 spans 15 amino acids.

This clonotype is labeled medium-sized. In DNA form, the CDR3 reads TGCGCCAGCAGCCAAGGAAGCTTTGGAGATACGCAGTATTTT. As protein: CASSQGSFGDTQYF. The rearrangement joins TRBV4-3 to TRBJ2-3; unclear D gene. The CDR3 consists of 14 residues. Trimming shortened V by 1 base and J by 5 bases, and 10 bases separated the two germline ends. The germline gives CDR1 LGHNA, CDR2 YSLEER.

In its sample, this clonotype is medium-sized. The V and J genes are TRBV29-1 and TRBJ2-3; a weak D match, TRBD1 (6 bases). Germline lookup yields CDR1 SQVTM and CDR2 ANQGSEA. V was cut by 2 bases and J by 4 bases, with 13 bases left in between. This CDR3 has 14 residues. The CDR3 loop is CSVEFIRGADTQYF. CDR3 bases: TGCAGCGTTGAATTCATCAGGGGTGCAGATACGCAGTATTTT.

By share of the sample, this clonotype is medium-sized. The chain joins TRBV20-1 to TRBJ1-1; the match to TRBD1 covers 7 bases. After removal of 4 bases from V and 1 base from J, the junction contained 9 bases not matched to a gene. Germline V gives CDR1 DFQATT, CDR2 SNEGSKA (reference sequence). This CDR3 contains 15 residues. CDR3 loop: CSAKGGRIRNTEAFF. The CDR3 nucleotides read TGCAGTGCTAAAGGGGGCAGGATCCGGAACACTGAAGCTTTCTTT.

This clonotype was counted ten times or more. The genes are TRBV9 and TRBJ2-4, with TRBD2 matching over 9 bases. V shed 0 bases and J 5 bases; nucleotides not matched to a gene: 9. CDR1 and CDR2 (germline): SGDLS, YYNGEE. The CDR3 extends over 17 amino acids. CDR3 amino acids: CASSVGLGTSRENIQYF. For the CDR3, the DNA is TGTGCCAGCAGCGTAGGTCTGGGGACTAGCAGAGAAAACATTCAGTACTTC.

The sample holds many counts of this clonotype. This chain joins TRBV18 and TRBJ1-2, with D possibly TRBD1 on 5 matching bases. Germline V gene lookup returns CDR1 KGHSH and CDR2 LQKENI. The CDR3 extends over 15 amino acids. The V end lost 2 bases, the J end lost 7 bases, and 17 bases lay between the germline ends. CDR3 loop: CASSPTEGSLSGYTF. CDR3 in DNA: TGTGCCAGCTCACCAACCGAGGGGTCTCTGAGTGGCTACACCTTC.

This clonotype has a count of ten or more. CDR3 bases: TGTGCCAGTAAAGCGGACCCAACCAAAAACATTCAGTACTTC. Residues: CASKADPTKNIQYF. The V gene is TRBV19, the J gene TRBJ2-4, with D possibly being TRBD2 (5 bases). This CDR3 is built from 14 residues. V lost 7 bases and J lost 2, with 12 bases in between. The germline gives CDR1 LNHDA, CDR2 SQIVND (reference sequence).

This clonotype is labeled medium-sized. The rearrangement uses TRBV30 and TRBJ2-1; maybe TRBD1 (5 bases). Trimming removed 4 bases from V and 2 bases from J, with 15 bases in between. Looked up from germline, CDR1 is GTSNPN and CDR2 is SVGIG (reference sequence). This CDR3 has 15 residues. The CDR3 loop is CAWKEWGSPYNEQFF. The CDR3, as DNA: TGTGCCTGGAAGGAGTGGGGCAGTCCCTACAATGAGCAGTTCTTC.

The V call is TRBV12-5, the J call TRBJ2-5; a weak D match, TRBD1 (5 bases). CDR3 length: 13 amino acids. Germline CDR1 reads LGHNT; CDR2 reads FRNRAP. The CDR3 protein is CFLGPRLQETQYF. The CDR3 DNA reads TGTTTTTTGGGGCCACGTCTCCAAGAGACCCAGTACTTC.

This clonotype has a count of ten or more. The V call is TRBV5-5, the J call TRBJ1-1; weak D call: TRBD1 (6 bases). V dropped 1 base and J dropped 0 bases, with 10 bases sitting between them. Germline loops: CDR1 SGHKS, CDR2 YYEKEE (reference sequence). The CDR3 sequence is 15 residues long. The CDR3 DNA sequence: TGTGCCAGCAGCTTGTCGGGACAAATGAACACTGAAGCTTTCTTT. It codes for CASSLSGQMNTEAFF. The full variable domain, in which reference TRBV5-5 and TRBJ1-1 provide the parts outside the CDR3, is DAGVTQSPTHLIKTRGQQVTLRCSPISGHKSVSWYQQVLGQGPQFIFQYYEKEERGRGNFPDRFSARQFPNYSSELNVNALLLGDSALYLCASSLSGQMNTEAFFGQGTRLTVV.

Ten or more counts support this clonotype. The rearrangement uses TRBV28 and TRBJ1-5; no clear D gene. Germline loops: CDR1 MDHEN, CDR2 SYDVKM. The ends were cut back, 4 bases at V and 0 bases at J, with 13 bases in the middle. There are 16 residues in the CDR3. The CDR3 loop reads CASSSRLRYSNQPQHF. CDR3 coding DNA: TGTGCCAGCAGTTCCCGGTTGAGATATAGCAATCAGCCCCAGCATTTT.

This clonotype has ten or more counts. The chain carries TRBV5-1 and TRBJ2-3, with D possibly called TRBD1 or TRBD2 (5 bases each). The CDR3 spans 13 residues. Germline V gene sequence: CDR1 SGHRS, CDR2 YFSETQ. V was cut by 4 bases and J by 4 bases, with 10 bases left in between. CDR3 in DNA: TGCGCCAGCAGCCGGGACGGGGCAGATACGCAGTATTTT. Residues: CASSRDGADTQYF.

This clonotype was seen ten or more times. The chain has TRBV6-2 or TRBV6-3 and TRBJ2-4, with a weak D call TRBD2 (6 bases). The CDR3 is 16 amino acids. V was shortened by 6 bases and J by 6 bases, with 21 bases between the two germline ends. Germline CDR1 is MNHEY and CDR2 is SVGEGT. CDR3 region: CASSGREALPRNIQYF. The CDR3 nucleotides read TGTGCCAGCAGCGGCAGGGAGGCCCTGCCAAGAAACATTCAGTACTTC.

This clonotype was counted a few times. This chain joins TRBV10-2 and TRBJ2-2; weak D call: TRBD2 (5 bases). CDR1 WSHSY and CDR2 SAAADI come from the germline V gene. CDR3 size: 14 residues. V lost 10 bases to trimming and J lost 4 bases, with 16 bases between them. The CDR3 nucleotides read TGCGCCACCAGAGGGAGCGGCGGCACCGGGGAGCTGTTTTTT. Its protein is CATRGSGGTGELFF.

This clonotype was recorded at least ten times. This chain joins TRBV12-3 or TRBV12-4 and TRBJ1-1; D is ambiguous. This CDR3 is 11 amino acids long. V was trimmed by 4 bases and J by 6 bases, leaving 6 bases between them. CDR3 residues: CASSSLSEAFF. The CDR3 DNA is TGTGCCAGCAGTTCGTTGTCTGAAGCTTTCTTT.

This clonotype was seen many times. J is TRBJ1-1 and V is TRBV3-1; D uncertain. CDR1 and CDR2 (germline): LGHDT, YNNKEL (reference sequence). The CDR3 sequence is 14 residues long. V was clipped by 6 bases and J by 1 base, with 12 bases between them. This chain's CDR3 is CASRLRTSNTEAFF. In nucleotides, the CDR3 is TGTGCCAGCAGACTAAGGACGTCGAACACTGAAGCTTTCTTT.

This clonotype was seen a handful of times. The rearrangement uses TRBV5-4 and TRBJ1-2, with unresolved D. Germline V gene lookup returns CDR1 SGHNT and CDR2 YYREEE (reference sequence). V was trimmed by 4 bases and J by 8 bases, leaving 12 bases between them. The CDR3 has 12 residues. The CDR3 DNA follows: TGTGCCAGCAGCAAGACGGGGATCGGCTACACCTTC. Protein product: CASSKTGIGYTF.

This clonotype qualifies as medium-sized. The rearrangement links TRBV18 to TRBJ2-7; D remains ambiguous. Germline CDR1 KGHSH, CDR2 LQKENI. Trimming shortened V by 0 bases and J by 7 bases, and 13 bases separated the two germline ends. This CDR3 comprises 14 residues. In DNA, the CDR3 is TGTGCCAGCTCACCACCCCCCATCCCGAGTGAGCAGTACTTC. Its protein is CASSPPPIPSEQYF.

This clonotype was detected many times. V is TRBV5-6 and J is TRBJ2-7; no clear D. Germline CDR1 and CDR2: SGHDT and YYEEEE. CDR3 length equals 16 residues. The V and J ends lost 1 base and 1 base respectively, with 15 bases between them. The CDR3 spells CASSLIGQLASYEQYF. CDR3 nucleotide sequence: TGTGCCAGCAGCTTGATTGGGCAGCTTGCTTCCTACGAGCAGTACTTC.

Details on this clonotype: This may come from a read error, since a much larger clone is one base off. J is TRBJ2-1 and V is TRBV4-3; weak D call: TRBD2 (5 bases). The CDR3 spans 15 residues. The germline CDR1 and CDR2 sequences are LGHNA and YSLEER. In nucleotides, the CDR3 is TGCGTCAGCAGCCAAGAGGGCTATATCTACAATGAGCAGTTCTTC. This codes for CVSSQEGYIYNEQFF.

The table lists this clonotype with many counts. The CDR3 bases are TGCAGCGTTGGTCCGGGAAGCAATCAGCCCCAGCATTTT. It specifies CSVGPGSNQPQHF. The chain carries TRBV29-1 and TRBJ1-5; D remains unclear. Looked up from germline, CDR1 is SQVTM and CDR2 is ANQGSEA. The CDR3 runs to 13 residues. V lost 4 bases, J lost 1 base, and 8 bases lay in between.

This clonotype was picked up many times. The V call is TRBV9, the J call TRBJ2-1; D may correspond to TRBD1 or TRBD2 (5 bases each). Trimming took off 4 bases at V and 9 bases at J, with 23 bases between the two ends. Germline loops: CDR1 SGDLS, CDR2 YYNGEE. The CDR3 has 16 amino acids. The CDR3 spells CASSLPGPRDGVEQFF. CDR3 DNA sequence: TGTGCCAGCAGCCTTCCCGGGCCCCGGGACGGGGTTGAGCAGTTCTTC.

There are many counts of this clonotype. The chain employs TRBV24-1 and TRBJ2-3; the D is unclear. V was pared by 1 base and J by 1 base, with 5 bases between. This CDR3 region has 14 residues. CDR1 and CDR2 from the germline V gene are KGHDR and SFDVKD. The CDR3 protein is CATSDFKRTDTQYF. The CDR3 DNA follows: TGTGCCACCAGTGATTTCAAGCGCACAGATACGCAGTATTTT.

This clonotype was recorded many times. This chain connects TRBV7-3 to TRBJ2-5, with 7 bases aligning to TRBD2. Trimming at V came to 6 bases and at J to 4 bases, leaving 14 bases not matched to a gene. Germline CDR1 and CDR2: SGHTA and FQGTGA. This CDR3 has 16 amino acids. The CDR3 DNA sequence: TGTGCCAGCAGTCCTAGCGGAATCCAATCCAGAGAGACCCAGTACTTC. Translating gives CASSPSGIQSRETQYF.

This clonotype occurred many times. For the CDR3, the DNA is TGTGCCAGCAGTGCCGGACAGCTCTATGGCTACACCTTC. Its translation: CASSAGQLYGYTF. The chain is built from TRBV27 and TRBJ1-2, with D possibly matching TRBD1 (6 bases). V was trimmed by 5 bases and J by 4 bases, leaving 11 bases between them. This CDR3 has 13 residues. Germline V lookup: CDR1 MNHEY, CDR2 SMNVEV (reference sequence).

The chain links TRBV19 to TRBJ2-7; D unclear. Germline assignment: CDR1 LNHDA and CDR2 SQIVND (reference sequence). This CDR3 region has 13 residues. Trimming removed 5 bases at V and 2 bases at J, with 10 bases between. CDR3 region: CASSLGNTYEQYF. For the CDR3, the DNA is TGTGCCAGTAGTTTAGGAAATACCTACGAGCAGTACTTC.

This clonotype was recorded many times. The rearrangement joins TRBV20-1 to TRBJ2-3, with 7 bases fitting TRBD1. This CDR3 is 14 amino acids long. CDR1 is DFQATT and CDR2 is SNEGSKA in the germline V gene (reference sequence). With V trimmed by 6 bases and J by 4 bases, 10 bases remained unmatched. The CDR3 DNA is TGCAGTGCAACGGGACAGAAAGTCCCAGATACGCAGTATTTT. It yields the protein CSATGQKVPDTQYF.